What follows are 18 T cell receptor beta chains derived from one specimen sequenced in a study of OX40 agonist ivuxolimab in advanced cancers. Repertoires were generated with immunoSEQ multiplex PCR, while TCRdb's copy carries only in-frame clones and drops some. The sample records roughly 120,000 clones, about nine tenths being singletons. The specimen was CD4+ or CD8+ T cells sorted from blood, collected in a trial of the OX40 agonist ivuxolimab. The receptors come from an adult with an advanced solid tumor such as melanoma, head and neck, liver or kidney cancer.

The chain joins TRBV30 to TRBJ2-2; 7 nucleotides agree with TRBD2. V gave up 5 bases and J gave up 5 bases; unmatched junction bases: 11. Germline assignment: CDR1 GTSNPN and CDR2 SVGIG (reference sequence). This CDR3 contains 15 residues. The CDR3 region is CAWAQGAGVTGELFF. CDR3 nucleotides: TGTGCCTGGGCCCAAGGGGCGGGAGTGACCGGGGAGCTGTTTTTT.

The sample holds a few counts of this clone. The J gene is TRBJ1-6, the V gene TRBV4-3; no clear D. CDR3 length equals 15 residues. The germline V and J ends were trimmed by 1 base and 9 bases, with 13 bases remaining between them. Germline loops: CDR1 LGHNA, CDR2 YSLEER. CDR3 region: CASSQAHPLGSPLHF. The CDR3 DNA is TGCGCCAGCAGCCAAGCCCACCCTCTGGGTTCACCCCTCCACTTT.

The genes are TRBV7-3 and TRBJ2-2, with D possibly matching TRBD2 (5 bases). Per the germline V gene, CDR1 is SGHTA and CDR2 is FQGTGA. The CDR3 has 14 amino acids. The germline V and J ends were trimmed by 4 bases and 6 bases, with 12 bases remaining between them. The CDR3 DNA sequence: TGTGCCAGCAGCTCTGCACTAGGCTCCGGGGAGCTGTTTTTT. Encoded protein: CASSSALGSGELFF.

The rearrangement uses TRBV7-2 and TRBJ2-2; D remains unclear. Deletions cut 8 bases from V and 6 bases from J, with 16 bases between. The CDR3 sequence is 14 residues long. From germline, CDR1 is SGHTA and CDR2 FQGNSA. CDR3 bases: TGTGCCAGCCTGACGTCAGGTCGGTCCGGGGAGCTGTTTTTT. Translating gives CASLTSGRSGELFF. The variable domain in full, completed from reference TRBV7-2 and TRBJ2-2, reads GAGVSQSPSNKVTEKGKDVELRCDPISGHTALYWYRQSLGQGLEFLIYFQGNSAPDKSGLPSDRFSAERTGGSVSTLTIQRTQQEDSAVYLCASLTSGRSGELFFGEGSRLTVL.

The J gene is TRBJ1-5, the V gene TRBV11-2, with D uncertain. CDR3 length: 15 amino acids. V was cut by 5 bases and J by 0 bases, with 11 bases left in between. CDR1 is SGHAT, CDR2 FQNNGV, per germline. The CDR3 bases are TGTGCCAGCAGCCTGGAGGGATATAGCAATCAGCCCCAGCATTTT. The encoded protein is CASSLEGYSNQPQHF.

This chain connects TRBV6-1 to TRBJ2-5; 7 bases match TRBD2. This CDR3 is 14 amino acids long. The germline V gene encodes CDR1 MNHNS and CDR2 SASEGT. The junction had 8 bases not matched to a gene; V was cut back by 6 bases and J by 4 bases. The CDR3 sequence is CASSLLARGETQYF. CDR3 sequence (DNA): TGTGCCAGCAGCTTACTAGCGCGTGGAGAGACCCAGTACTTC.

The genes are TRBV6-5 and TRBJ2-5; 7 bases are shared with TRBD1. Germline CDR1 MNHEY, CDR2 SVGAGI. V lost 5 bases and J lost 3; bases outside the gene matches: 9. CDR3 size: 15 residues. The CDR3 DNA follows: TGTGCCAGCAGTAGAAGAGTGACAGGGAAAGAGACCCAGTACTTC. This translates into CASSRRVTGKETQYF.

The V gene is TRBV5-1, the J gene TRBJ2-5; D is unresolved. The DNA end lines up better with TRBJ2-7; the J call may be wrong. The length of the CDR3 is 14 residues. Germline V gene lookup returns CDR1 SGHRS and CDR2 YFSETQ. The CDR3 DNA is TGCGCCAGCCACCCGGCCGGGCCCACCTACGAGCAGTACTTC. It specifies CASHPAGPTYEQYF.

V usage is TRBV6-1 and J usage is TRBJ1-2; D remains ambiguous. This CDR3 contains 15 residues. Per germline, CDR1 MNHNS and CDR2 SASEGT. Trimming stripped 6 bases from V and 0 bases from J, with 14 bases between. Here the CDR3 DNA reads TGTGCCAGCAGAGTTAACAGAAATGCTAACTATGGCTACACCTTC. Encoded protein: CASRVNRNANYGYTF.

The chain combines TRBV19 with TRBJ1-6; D not certain. This CDR3 comprises 13 residues. V was shortened by 7 bases and J by 7 bases, with 11 bases between the two germline ends. Germline assignment: CDR1 LNHDA and CDR2 SQIVND (reference sequence). The CDR3 is CASIGGFNSPLHF. For the CDR3, the DNA is TGTGCCAGTATCGGCGGGTTCAATTCACCCCTCCACTTT.

The chain joins TRBV9 to TRBJ2-1; unclear D gene. Trimming removed 0 bases at V and 6 bases at J, with 7 bases between. The length of the CDR3 is 13 residues. The germline V gene encodes CDR1 SGDLS and CDR2 YYNGEE. The CDR3 region is CASSVGVANEQFF. The CDR3 DNA is TGTGCCAGCAGCGTAGGGGTGGCCAATGAGCAGTTCTTC.

The chain combines TRBV18 with TRBJ2-1; TRBD2 agrees at 10 bases. Trimming removed 4 bases from V and 4 bases from J; junction bases left unmatched: 4. Germline V gene sequence: CDR1 KGHSH, CDR2 LQKENI. There are 15 residues in the CDR3. The DNA for the CDR3 is TGTGCCAGCTCACTCCAGCGGGAGGGATACAATGAGCAGTTCTTC. Its translation is CASSLQREGYNEQFF.

This clone was recorded only once. This rearrangement joins TRBV30 to TRBJ2-5, with 8 positions matching TRBD1. The J call may be incorrect, as the DNA end agrees better with TRBJ2-7. The CDR3 sequence is 12 residues long. Germline loops: CDR1 GTSNPN, CDR2 SVGIG (reference sequence). The CDR3 reads CAWEDREYEQYF. CDR3 coding DNA: TGTGCCTGGGAGGACAGGGAATACGAGCAGTACTTC.

This chain connects TRBV28 to TRBJ1-4, with 10 positions matching TRBD1. CDR1 and CDR2 (germline): MDHEN, SYDVKM. After removal of 5 bases from V and 8 bases from J, the junction contained 8 bases not matched to a gene. The CDR3 runs to 15 residues. This chain's CDR3 is CASSGRQGAREKLFF. CDR3 sequence (DNA): TGTGCCAGCAGTGGGCGACAGGGGGCTAGGGAAAAACTGTTTTTT.

This chain joins TRBV6-4 and TRBJ1-6, with 12 nucleotides matching TRBD1. Trimming removed 6 bases from V and 9 bases from J; junction bases left unmatched: 6. The CDR3 has 15 residues. The germline V gene has CDR1 MRHNA and CDR2 SNTAGT. This CDR3 reads CASSAGQGAASPLHF. The CDR3 DNA follows: TGTGCCAGCAGCGCGGGACAGGGGGCCGCTTCACCCCTCCACTTT.

A word on this clone: One end of the junction does not line up with germline, which may come from a read error. Other DNA sequences from this sample encode an identical CDR3 as well. The genes are TRBV2 and TRBJ2-7, with D possibly matching TRBD1 (6 bases). CDR1 is SNHLY and CDR2 is FYNNEI in the germline V gene. CDR3 length: 14 amino acids. CDR3: CASSEGTRRGEQYF. CDR3 bases: TGCGCCAGCAGTGAAGGAACTAGAAGGGGGGAGCAGTACTTC. The complete variable domain, with remaining parts taken from reference TRBV2 and TRBJ2-7, reads EPEVTQTPSHQVTQMGQEVILRCVPISNHLYFYWYRQILGQKVEFLVSFYNNEISEKSEIFDDQFSVERPDGSNFTLKIRSTKLEDSAMYFCASSEGTRRGEQYFGPGTRLTVT.

The chain employs TRBV7-9 and TRBJ2-1; a possible D gene is TRBD2 (6 bases). This CDR3 is built from 12 residues. Germline V gene sequence: CDR1 SEHNR, CDR2 FQNEAQ (reference sequence). The V end lost 3 bases, the J end lost 12 bases, and 12 bases lay between the germline ends. The CDR3 sequence: CASSFGGGGQFF. CDR3 bases: TGTGCCAGCAGCTTCGGGGGAGGTGGGCAGTTCTTC.

This clone was seen just once. The rearrangement joins TRBV11-3 to TRBJ2-1; 8 bases align to TRBD2. Losses at the gene ends were 5 bases for V and 1 base for J; bases not matched to a gene: 4. The CDR3 contains 15 residues. Germline V gene sequence: CDR1 SGHNT, CDR2 YENEEA. The CDR3 DNA sequence: TGTGCCAGCAGCCGCGGACTAGCTTCCTACAATGAGCAGTTCTTC. Protein: CASSRGLASYNEQFF.